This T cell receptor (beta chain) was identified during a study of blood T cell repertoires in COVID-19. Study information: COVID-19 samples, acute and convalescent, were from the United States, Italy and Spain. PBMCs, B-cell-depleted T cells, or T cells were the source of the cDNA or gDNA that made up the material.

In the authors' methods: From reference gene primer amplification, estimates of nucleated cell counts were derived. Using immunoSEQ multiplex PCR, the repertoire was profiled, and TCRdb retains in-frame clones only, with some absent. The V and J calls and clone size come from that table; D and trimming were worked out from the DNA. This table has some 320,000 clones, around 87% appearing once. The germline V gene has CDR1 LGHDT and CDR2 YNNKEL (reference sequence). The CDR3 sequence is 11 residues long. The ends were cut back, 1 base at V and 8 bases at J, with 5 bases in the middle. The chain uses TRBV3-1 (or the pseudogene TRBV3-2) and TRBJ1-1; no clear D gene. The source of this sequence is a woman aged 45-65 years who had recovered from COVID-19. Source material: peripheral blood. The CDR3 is CASSQATEAFF. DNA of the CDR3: TGTGCCAGCAGCCAAGCGACAGAAGCTTTCTTT.